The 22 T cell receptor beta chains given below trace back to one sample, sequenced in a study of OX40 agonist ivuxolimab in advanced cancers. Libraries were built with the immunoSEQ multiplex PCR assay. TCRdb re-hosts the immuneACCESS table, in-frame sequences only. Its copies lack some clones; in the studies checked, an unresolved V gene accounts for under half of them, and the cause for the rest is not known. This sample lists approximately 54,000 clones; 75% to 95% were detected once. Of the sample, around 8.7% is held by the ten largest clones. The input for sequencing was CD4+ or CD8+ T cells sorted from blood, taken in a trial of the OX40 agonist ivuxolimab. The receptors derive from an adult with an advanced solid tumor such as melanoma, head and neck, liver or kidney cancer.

CDR3 protein: CSVEGLADTYEQYF. The CDR3 DNA reads TGCAGCGTTGAAGGTCTAGCGGACACCTACGAGCAGTACTTC. The chain couples TRBV29-1 to TRBJ2-7, with TRBD2 identical over 7 bases. With V trimmed by 1 base and J by 2 bases, 5 bases remained unmatched. Germline lookup yields CDR1 SQVTM and CDR2 ANQGSEA. This CDR3 region has 14 residues.

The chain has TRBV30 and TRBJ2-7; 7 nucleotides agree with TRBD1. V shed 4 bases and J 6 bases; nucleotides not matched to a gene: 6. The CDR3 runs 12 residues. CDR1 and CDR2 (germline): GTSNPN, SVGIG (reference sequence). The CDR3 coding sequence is TGTGCCTGGAACCTTGACAGGGCCGAGCAGTACTTC. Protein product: CAWNLDRAEQYF.

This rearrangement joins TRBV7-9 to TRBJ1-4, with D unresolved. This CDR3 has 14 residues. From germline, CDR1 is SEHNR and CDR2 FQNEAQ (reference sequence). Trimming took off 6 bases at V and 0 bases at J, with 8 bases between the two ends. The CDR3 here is CASSTAATNEKLFF. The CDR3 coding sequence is TGTGCCAGCAGTACGGCGGCAACTAATGAAAAACTGTTTTTT.

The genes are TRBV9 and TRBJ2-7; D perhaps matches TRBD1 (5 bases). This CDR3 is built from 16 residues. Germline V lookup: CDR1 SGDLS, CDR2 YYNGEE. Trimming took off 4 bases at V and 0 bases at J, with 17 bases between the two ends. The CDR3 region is CASSMNERTFSYEQYF. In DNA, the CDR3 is TGTGCCAGCAGCATGAACGAGAGGACATTCTCCTACGAGCAGTACTTC.

DNA of the CDR3: TGTGCCAGCAGTTCCGACGGGGGAACTGAAGCTTTCTTT. Its translation: CASSSDGGTEAFF. The J gene is TRBJ1-1, the V gene TRBV27; D may be TRBD1 (5 bases). This CDR3 spans 13 amino acids. In germline, CDR1 is MNHEY, CDR2 SMNVEV (reference sequence). V was shortened by 4 bases and J by 5 bases, with 11 bases between the two germline ends.

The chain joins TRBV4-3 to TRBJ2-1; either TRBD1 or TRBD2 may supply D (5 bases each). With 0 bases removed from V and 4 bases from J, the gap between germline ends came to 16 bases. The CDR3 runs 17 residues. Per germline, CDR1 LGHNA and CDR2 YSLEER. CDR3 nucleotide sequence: TGCGCCAGCAGCCAAGAGGGTCAGGGACGGGAATACAATGAGCAGTTCTTC. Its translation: CASSQEGQGREYNEQFF.

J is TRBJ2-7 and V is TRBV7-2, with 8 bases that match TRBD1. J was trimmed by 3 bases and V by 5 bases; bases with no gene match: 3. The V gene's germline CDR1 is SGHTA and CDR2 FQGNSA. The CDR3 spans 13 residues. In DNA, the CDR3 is TGTGCCAGCAGCCAGGGGGCCTTCTACGAGCAGTACTTC. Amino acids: CASSQGAFYEQYF.

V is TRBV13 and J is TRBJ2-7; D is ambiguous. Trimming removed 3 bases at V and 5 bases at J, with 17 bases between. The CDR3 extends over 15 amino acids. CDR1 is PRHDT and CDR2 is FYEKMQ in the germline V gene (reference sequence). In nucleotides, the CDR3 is TGTGCCAGCAGCTTCTGGGCACCACCCGCCAACGAGCAGTACTTC. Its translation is CASSFWAPPANEQYF.

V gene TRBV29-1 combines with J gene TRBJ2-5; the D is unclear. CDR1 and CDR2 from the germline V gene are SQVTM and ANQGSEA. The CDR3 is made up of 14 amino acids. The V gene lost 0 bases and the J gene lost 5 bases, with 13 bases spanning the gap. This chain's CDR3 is CSVEDLTSDETQYF. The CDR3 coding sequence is TGCAGCGTTGAAGATCTAACATCGGACGAGACCCAGTACTTC. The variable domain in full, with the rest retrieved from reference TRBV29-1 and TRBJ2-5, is SAVISQKPSRDICQRGTSLTIQCQVDSQVTMMFWYRQQPGQSLTLIATANQGSEATYESGFVIDKFPISRPNLTFSTLTVSNMSPEDSSIYLCSVEDLTSDETQYFGPGTRLLVL.

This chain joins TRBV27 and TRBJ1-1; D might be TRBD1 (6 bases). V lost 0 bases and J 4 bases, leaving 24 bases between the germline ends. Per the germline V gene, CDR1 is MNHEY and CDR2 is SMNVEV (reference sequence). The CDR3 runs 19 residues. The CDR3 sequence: CASSLSLLIVGAAGTEAFF. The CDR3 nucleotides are TGTGCCAGCAGTTTATCACTCTTGATCGTGGGGGCTGCGGGCACTGAAGCTTTCTTT.

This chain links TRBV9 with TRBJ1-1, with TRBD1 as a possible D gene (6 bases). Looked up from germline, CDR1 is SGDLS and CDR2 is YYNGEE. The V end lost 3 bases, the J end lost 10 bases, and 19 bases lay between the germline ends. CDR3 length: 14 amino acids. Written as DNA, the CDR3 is TGTGCCAGCAGCGCCCACTCCACAGGGTTTACAGCTTTCTTT. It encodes CASSAHSTGFTAFF.

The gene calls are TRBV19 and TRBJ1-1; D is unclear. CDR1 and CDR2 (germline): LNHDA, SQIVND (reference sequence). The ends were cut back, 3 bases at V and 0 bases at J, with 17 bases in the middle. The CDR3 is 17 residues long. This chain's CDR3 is CASSMAAGSILNTEAFF. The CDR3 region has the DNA TGTGCCAGTAGTATGGCGGCGGGTTCCATCTTGAACACTGAAGCTTTCTTT. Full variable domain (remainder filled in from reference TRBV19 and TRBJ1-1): DGGITQSPKYLFRKEGQNVTLSCEQNLNHDAMYWYRQDPGQGLRLIYYSQIVNDFQKGDIAEGYSVSREKKESFPLTVTSAQKNPTAFYLCASSMAAGSILNTEAFFGQGTRLTVV.

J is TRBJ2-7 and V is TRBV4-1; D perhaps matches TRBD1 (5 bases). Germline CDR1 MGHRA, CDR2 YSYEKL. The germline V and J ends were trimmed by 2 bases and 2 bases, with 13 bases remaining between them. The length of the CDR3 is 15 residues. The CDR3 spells CASSQTSTATYEQYF. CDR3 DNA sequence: TGCGCCAGCAGCCAAACCTCGACAGCTACCTACGAGCAGTACTTC.

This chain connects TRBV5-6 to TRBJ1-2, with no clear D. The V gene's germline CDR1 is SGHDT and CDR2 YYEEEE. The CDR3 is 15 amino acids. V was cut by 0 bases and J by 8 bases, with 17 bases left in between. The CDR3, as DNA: TGTGCCAGCAGCTTGGAGTTCGAGGGATCGCGGGGCTACACCTTC. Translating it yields CASSLEFEGSRGYTF.

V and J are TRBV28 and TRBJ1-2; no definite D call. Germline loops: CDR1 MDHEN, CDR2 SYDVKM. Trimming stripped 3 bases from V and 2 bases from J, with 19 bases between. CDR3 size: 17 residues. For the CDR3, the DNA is TGTGCCAGCAGTTTTGCGATTTATGTGGATCAGAACTATGGCTACACCTTC. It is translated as CASSFAIYVDQNYGYTF.

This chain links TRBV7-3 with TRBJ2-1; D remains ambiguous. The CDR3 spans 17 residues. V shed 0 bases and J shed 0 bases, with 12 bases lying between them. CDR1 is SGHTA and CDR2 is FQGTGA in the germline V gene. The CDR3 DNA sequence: TGTGCCAGCAGCTTAACGACAAGAGTGGGCTCCTACAATGAGCAGTTCTTC. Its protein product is CASSLTTRVGSYNEQFF.

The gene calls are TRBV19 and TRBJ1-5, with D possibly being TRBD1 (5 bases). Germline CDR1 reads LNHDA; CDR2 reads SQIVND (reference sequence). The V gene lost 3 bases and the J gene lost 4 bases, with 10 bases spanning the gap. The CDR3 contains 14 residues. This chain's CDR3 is CASSMGWGNQPQHF. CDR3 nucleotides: TGTGCCAGTAGTATGGGGTGGGGGAATCAGCCCCAGCATTTT.

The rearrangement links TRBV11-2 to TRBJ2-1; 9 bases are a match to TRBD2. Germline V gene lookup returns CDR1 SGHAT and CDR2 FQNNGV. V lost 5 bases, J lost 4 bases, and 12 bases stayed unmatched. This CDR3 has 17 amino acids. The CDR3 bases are TGTGCCAGCAGCCCAGGCAGCGGGGGGTCTATATACAATGAGCAGTTCTTC. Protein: CASSPGSGGSIYNEQFF.

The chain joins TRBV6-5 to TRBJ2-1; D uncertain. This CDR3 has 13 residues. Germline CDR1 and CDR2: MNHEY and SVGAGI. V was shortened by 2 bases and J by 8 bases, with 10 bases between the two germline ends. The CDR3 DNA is TGTGCCAGCAGTTACGGAGCAATGTATGAGCAGTTCTTC. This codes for CASSYGAMYEQFF.

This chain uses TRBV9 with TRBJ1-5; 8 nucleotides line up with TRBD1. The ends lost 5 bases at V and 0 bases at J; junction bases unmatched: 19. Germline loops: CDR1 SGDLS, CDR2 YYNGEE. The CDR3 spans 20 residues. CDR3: CASRPWSRDRIEYSNQPQHF. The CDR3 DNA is TGTGCCAGCAGACCTTGGTCCCGGGACAGGATAGAATATAGCAATCAGCCCCAGCATTTT.

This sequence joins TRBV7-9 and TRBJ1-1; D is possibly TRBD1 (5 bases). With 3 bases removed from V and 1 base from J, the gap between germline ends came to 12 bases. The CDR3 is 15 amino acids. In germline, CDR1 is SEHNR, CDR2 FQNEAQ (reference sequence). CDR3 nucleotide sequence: TGTGCCAGCAGCTTCGGCCGCGGGGGGAACACTGAAGCTTTCTTT. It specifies CASSFGRGGNTEAFF. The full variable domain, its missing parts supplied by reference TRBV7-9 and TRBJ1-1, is DTGVSQNPRHKITKRGQNVTFRCDPISEHNRLYWYRQTLGQGPEFLTYFQNEAQLEKSRLLSDRFSAERPKGSFSTLEIQRTEQGDSAMYLCASSFGRGGNTEAFFGQGTRLTVV.

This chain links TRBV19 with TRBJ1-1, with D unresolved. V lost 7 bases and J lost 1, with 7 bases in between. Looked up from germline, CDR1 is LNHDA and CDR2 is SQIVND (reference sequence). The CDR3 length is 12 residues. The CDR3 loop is CASTFGNTEAFF. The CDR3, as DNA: TGTGCCAGTACTTTTGGGAACACTGAAGCTTTCTTT.